This T cell receptor beta chain comes out of a study of spatial heterogeneity in lung cancer. The sample's time point: blood at routine non-recurrence follow-up after resection. Unsorted tumor, nontumor lung tissue or cryopreserved PBMC supplied the whole RNA. Via MiXCR, TCRdb re-called the 5' RACE reads, giving one row per CDR3 protein. The table lists 2,500 to 3,500 distinct CDR3 sequences, less than 20% of them singletons, with 40% in the top ten. This specimen consisted of PBMCs, obtained at follow-up. The clonotype originates from a male donor with early-stage non-small cell lung cancer.

CDR3 sequence: CASSSAGASSGANVLTF. CDR3 in DNA: TGTGCCAGCAGCTCAGCGGGGGCGAGCTCTGGGGCCAACGTCCTGACTTTC. This chain links TRBV13 with TRBJ2-6, with TRBD2 identical over 8 bases. This CDR3 region has 17 residues. Losses at the gene ends were 4 bases for V and 0 bases for J; bases not matched to a gene: 5. Germline V gene data show CDR1 as PRHDT and CDR2 as FYEKMQ (reference sequence).